A single sample gave rise to the 18 T cell receptor beta chains below, sequenced in a study of cytomegalovirus exposure and HLA in healthy donors. The PCR used 60 Vbeta and 13 Jbeta primers. Generated by immunoSEQ multiplex PCR, the TCRdb table keeps only in-frame clones and is missing some. This table has approximately 140,000 clones, about 85% appearing once. The sample comprised PBMCs. These receptors originate from a boy under 18 in good health and CMV-seronegative.

This sequence joins TRBV5-4 and TRBJ1-1; tentatively, D is TRBD1 (5 bases). Germline lookup yields CDR1 SGHNT and CDR2 YYREEE (reference sequence). The CDR3 spans 15 residues. V dropped 4 bases and J dropped 4 bases, with 17 bases sitting between them. In DNA, the CDR3 is TGTGCCAGCAGCCTCATGGGGGGGTTTAGCACTGAAGCTTTCTTT. This translates into CASSLMGGFSTEAFF.

The genes are TRBV27 and TRBJ2-1; possibly TRBD2 for D (6 bases). CDR1 is MNHEY and CDR2 is SMNVEV in the germline V gene (reference sequence). V was shortened by 7 bases and J by 0 bases, with 19 bases between the two germline ends. CDR3 length equals 17 residues. As DNA, the CDR3 is TGTGCCAGCAAACTCCGGGACTTTCGTAGCTCCTACAATGAGCAGTTCTTC. Amino acids: CASKLRDFRSSYNEQFF.

The rearrangement joins TRBV18 to TRBJ1-2, with 7 bases matching TRBD1. The CDR3 sequence is 13 residues long. Unmatched junction bases numbered 3, after V lost 3 bases and J lost 5 bases. Germline V gene data show CDR1 as KGHSH and CDR2 as LQKENI. This chain's CDR3 is CASSPGQQYGYTF. CDR3 coding DNA: TGTGCCAGCTCACCGGGACAGCAATATGGCTACACCTTC. The full variable domain, rest sourced from reference TRBV18 and TRBJ1-2, is NAGVMQNPRHLVRRRGQEARLRCSPMKGHSHVYWYRQLPEEGLKFMVYLQKENIIDESGMPKERFSAEFPKEGPSILRIQQVVRGDSAAYFCASSPGQQYGYTFGSGTRLTVV.

The V call is TRBV7-2, the J call TRBJ1-6, with TRBD1 matching 8 bases. This CDR3 region has 16 residues. Trimming cost V 5 bases and J 7 bases; bases outside gene matches: 10. CDR1 SGHTA and CDR2 FQGNSA come from the germline V gene. The CDR3 loop reads CASSPGRGQENSPLHF. The CDR3 DNA reads as TGTGCCAGCAGCCCTGGGAGGGGACAGGAAAATTCACCCCTCCACTTT.

The chain has TRBV7-3 and TRBJ2-7, with a possible D match to TRBD2 (12 bases). V gave up 1 base and J gave up 0 bases, with 25 bases separating them. Germline values: CDR1 SGHTA, CDR2 FQGTGA. The CDR3 runs 20 residues. The CDR3 is CASSLKGTGGLAGVSYEQYF. The CDR3 nucleotides read TGTGCCAGCAGCTTAAAAGGGACAGGGGGACTAGCGGGCGTCTCCTACGAGCAGTACTTC.

This chain connects TRBV19 to TRBJ2-7; D unresolved. Per germline, CDR1 LNHDA and CDR2 SQIVND (reference sequence). CDR3 length: 13 amino acids. The ends were cut back, 6 bases at V and 0 bases at J, with 9 bases in the middle. The CDR3 DNA reads TGTGCCAGTAGAGCTAAGTACTCCTACGAGCAGTACTTC. It is translated as CASRAKYSYEQYF.

V gene TRBV6-4 combines with J gene TRBJ2-2; a weak D match, TRBD1 (6 bases). V was clipped by 5 bases and J by 3 bases, with 10 bases between them. The V gene's germline CDR1 is MRHNA and CDR2 SNTAGT. The CDR3 runs 14 residues. The CDR3 DNA sequence: TGTGCCAGCAGTACGGACAGACACACCGGGGAGCTGTTTTTT. Translated, it gives CASSTDRHTGELFF.

This chain's CDR3 is CAWSVRPKGGKLFF. The CDR3 nucleotides read TGTGCCTGGAGTGTACGCCCCAAGGGCGGGAAACTGTTTTTT. J is TRBJ1-4 and V is TRBV30, with D unresolved. V lost 0 bases to trimming and J lost 11 bases, with 16 bases between them. The CDR3 length is 14 residues. Germline lookup yields CDR1 GTSNPN and CDR2 SVGIG (reference sequence).

This chain uses TRBV19 with TRBJ1-5; a possible D gene is TRBD1 (6 bases). This CDR3 has 14 amino acids. Germline CDR1 is LNHDA and CDR2 is SQIVND (reference sequence). Trimming removed 3 bases at V and 6 bases at J, with 12 bases between. As DNA, the CDR3 is TGTGCCAGTAGTATGGTGGGGGCCGGTCAGCCCCAGCATTTT. This encodes CASSMVGAGQPQHF.

This CDR3 is CASSILQSGELFF. The DNA of the CDR3 is TGTGCCAGTAGTATTTTACAGAGCGGGGAGCTGTTTTTT. The chain recombines TRBV19 with TRBJ2-2; D ambiguous. The ends were cut back, 3 bases at V and 7 bases at J, with 9 bases in the middle. CDR1 is LNHDA and CDR2 is SQIVND in the germline V gene (reference sequence). There are 13 residues in the CDR3. The full variable domain, its missing parts supplied by reference TRBV19 and TRBJ2-2, is DGGITQSPKYLFRKEGQNVTLSCEQNLNHDAMYWYRQDPGQGLRLIYYSQIVNDFQKGDIAEGYSVSREKKESFPLTVTSAQKNPTAFYLCASSILQSGELFFGEGSRLTVL.

J is TRBJ1-2 and V is TRBV5-4; D might be TRBD1 (6 bases). Per germline, CDR1 SGHNT and CDR2 YYREEE (reference sequence). V was pared by 4 bases and J by 5 bases, with 18 bases between. The CDR3 consists of 15 residues. CDR3 nucleotide sequence: TGTGCCAGCAGCCAGGCTACAGGGCGCGGGTATGGCTACACCTTC. Protein: CASSQATGRGYGYTF.

The chain is built from TRBV7-2 and TRBJ2-3; TRBD2 agrees at 9 bases. The germline CDR1 and CDR2 sequences are SGHTA and FQGNSA. J lost 5 bases, V lost 3 bases, and 12 bases had no gene match. The CDR3 has 17 amino acids. The CDR3 DNA follows: TGTGCCAGCAGCTTCGTATCAGGCGGGAGGGAACAAGATACGCAGTATTTT. As protein: CASSFVSGGREQDTQYF.

This clone has only one observation. The rearrangement uses TRBV7-3 and TRBJ2-2; D gene unclear. Germline lookup yields CDR1 SGHTA and CDR2 FQGTGA. The CDR3 covers 14 residues. V was pared by 0 bases and J by 3 bases, with 5 bases between. CDR3 sequence reads: CASSLTRDTGELFF. CDR3 DNA: TGTGCCAGCAGCTTAACTCGAGACACCGGGGAGCTGTTTTTT.

V and J are TRBV19 and TRBJ1-5; TRBD1 agrees at 9 bases. From germline, CDR1 is LNHDA and CDR2 SQIVND (reference sequence). V lost 2 bases to trimming and J lost 3 bases; unmatched junction nucleotides: 8. This CDR3 is built from 17 residues. In DNA, the CDR3 is TGTGCCAGTAGTATATTGGGACAGGGATCGGACAATCAGCCCCAGCATTTT. Translated, it gives CASSILGQGSDNQPQHF.

In its sample, this clone was seen once. The chain recombines TRBV5-4 with TRBJ2-5; no clear D. Trimming took off 4 bases at V and 3 bases at J, with 16 bases between the two ends. In germline, CDR1 is SGHNT, CDR2 YYREEE (reference sequence). The CDR3 contains 15 residues. Written as DNA, the CDR3 is TGTGCCAGCAGCGAAAGATGGAGTCCTAAAGAGACCCAGTACTTC. Translating gives CASSERWSPKETQYF. Full variable domain (missing parts from reference TRBV5-4 and TRBJ2-5): ETGVTQSPTHLIKTRGQQVTLRCSSQSGHNTVSWYQQALGQGPQFIFQYYREEENGRGNFPPRFSGLQFPNYSSELNVNALELDDSALYLCASSERWSPKETQYFGPGTRLLVL.

The chain links TRBV4-1 to TRBJ2-5, with a tentative D call TRBD1 (6 bases). The CDR3 contains 14 residues. Looked up from germline, CDR1 is MGHRA and CDR2 is YSYEKL. Trimming took off 5 bases at V and 1 base at J, with 11 bases between the two ends. CDR3 region: CASSFSTGQETQYF. CDR3 nucleotides: TGCGCCAGCAGCTTCTCGACAGGCCAAGAGACCCAGTACTTC.

The genes are TRBV19 and TRBJ1-2; D unresolved. Trimming left V 0 bases short and J 8 bases short, with 4 bases between. CDR1 is LNHDA, CDR2 SQIVND, per germline (reference sequence). This CDR3 region has 11 residues. CDR3 in DNA: TGTGCCAGTAGTATAGACAGGGGCTACACCTTC. Translated: CASSIDRGYTF.

V usage is TRBV2 and J usage is TRBJ1-6; 8 bases align to TRBD1. V lost 5 bases, J lost 10 bases, and 7 bases stayed unmatched. CDR1 is SNHLY and CDR2 is FYNNEI in the germline V gene. The CDR3 contains 14 residues. This CDR3 is CASSTTGAESPLHF. For the CDR3, the DNA is TGTGCCAGCAGTACGACAGGGGCGGAATCACCCCTCCACTTT.